The entry that follows covers one T cell receptor (beta chain) sequence. Its antigen is unidentified. The data were obtained in a study of cytotoxic CD8 clonotypes in ibrutinib-treated CLL. Turning to the study itself: IGHV unmutated 17 to 18; relapsed/refractory around twelve; treatment-naive approximately 15.

Repertoires were generated with immunoSEQ multiplex PCR, while TCRdb's copy carries only in-frame clones and drops some. The sample shows around 92,000 clones, about 74% of them seen only once. Whole-study results and caveats: The clonality went up when patients responded to ibrutinib and dropped back toward baseline at progression. Clonality measured at baseline exceeded age-matched healthy donors, tracking circulating CD8+ T-cell counts.

Germline V CDR1 and CDR2: LNHDA, SQIVND (reference sequence). CDR3 length equals 16 residues. V lost 4 bases, J lost 4 bases, and 8 bases stayed unmatched. This TCR was sampled from a human donor with chronic lymphocytic leukemia. The chain is built from TRBV19 and TRBJ2-3, with 10 positions matching TRBD2. The specimen was PBMCs, collected after 24 months of ibrutinib treatment. CDR3 bases: TGTGCCAGTAGTAAAGGTCTAGCGGGAGCTGCAGATACGCAGTATTTT. This translates into CASSKGLAGAADTQYF.